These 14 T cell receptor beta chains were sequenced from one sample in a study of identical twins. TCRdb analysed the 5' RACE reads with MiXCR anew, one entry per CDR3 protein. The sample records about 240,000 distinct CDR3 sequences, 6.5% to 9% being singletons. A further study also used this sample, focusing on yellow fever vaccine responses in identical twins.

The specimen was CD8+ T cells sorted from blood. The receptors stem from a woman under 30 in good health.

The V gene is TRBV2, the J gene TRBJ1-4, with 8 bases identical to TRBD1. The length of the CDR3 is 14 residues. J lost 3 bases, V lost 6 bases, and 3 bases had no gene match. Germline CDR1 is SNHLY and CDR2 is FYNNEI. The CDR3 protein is CASRKTGANEKLFF. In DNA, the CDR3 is TGTGCCAGCAGAAAGACAGGGGCTAATGAAAAACTGTTTTTT. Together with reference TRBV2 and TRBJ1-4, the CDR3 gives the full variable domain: EPEVTQTPSHQVTQMGQEVILRCVPISNHLYFYWYRQILGQKVEFLVSFYNNEISEKSEIFDDQFSVERPDGSNFTLKIRSTKLEDSAMYFCASRKTGANEKLFFGSGTQLSVL.

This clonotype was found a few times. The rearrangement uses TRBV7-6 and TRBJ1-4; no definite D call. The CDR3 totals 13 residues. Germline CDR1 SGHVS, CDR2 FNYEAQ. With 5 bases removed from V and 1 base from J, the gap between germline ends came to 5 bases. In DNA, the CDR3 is TGTGCCAGCAGCGTGAGAACTAATGAAAAACTGTTTTTT. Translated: CASSVRTNEKLFF.

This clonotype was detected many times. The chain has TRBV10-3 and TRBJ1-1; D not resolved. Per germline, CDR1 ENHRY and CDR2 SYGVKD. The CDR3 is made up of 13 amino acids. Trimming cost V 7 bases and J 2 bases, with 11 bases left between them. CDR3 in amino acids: CAITLTANTEAFF. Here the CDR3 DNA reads TGTGCCATCACCCTAACAGCAAACACTGAAGCTTTCTTT.

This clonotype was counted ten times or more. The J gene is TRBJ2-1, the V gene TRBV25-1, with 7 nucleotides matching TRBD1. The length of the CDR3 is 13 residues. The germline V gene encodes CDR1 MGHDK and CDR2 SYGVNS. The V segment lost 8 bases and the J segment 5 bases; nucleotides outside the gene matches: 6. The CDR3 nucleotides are TGTGCCAGCGTCAGGGGGAGAGACAATGAGCAGTTCTTC. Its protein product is CASVRGRDNEQFF.

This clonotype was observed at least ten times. The CDR3 nucleotides read TGCGCCAGCAGCCAAGGGAGTTATAGCAATCAGCCCCAGCATTTT. It yields the protein CASSQGSYSNQPQHF. V gene TRBV4-1 combines with J gene TRBJ1-5; D is ambiguous. The germline V gene has CDR1 MGHRA and CDR2 YSYEKL. V lost 1 base and J 0 bases, leaving 7 bases between the germline ends. The CDR3 has 15 amino acids.

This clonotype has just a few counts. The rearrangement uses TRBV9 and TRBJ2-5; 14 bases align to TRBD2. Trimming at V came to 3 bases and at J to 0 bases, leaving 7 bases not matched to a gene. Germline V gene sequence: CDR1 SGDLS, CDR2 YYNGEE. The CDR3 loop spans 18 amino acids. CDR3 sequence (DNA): TGTGCCAGCAGCGCCGGGACTAGCGGGAGCGCGCACCAAGAGACCCAGTACTTC. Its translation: CASSAGTSGSAHQETQYF.

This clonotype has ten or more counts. The CDR3 DNA is TGTGCCAGTGGGATGGGGGGAGACAATGAGCAGTTCTTC. It yields the protein CASGMGGDNEQFF. The chain carries TRBV6-1 and TRBJ2-1; D may be TRBD2 (6 bases). Germline values: CDR1 MNHNS, CDR2 SASEGT. The CDR3 runs 13 residues. Deletions cut 9 bases from V and 5 bases from J, with 14 bases between.

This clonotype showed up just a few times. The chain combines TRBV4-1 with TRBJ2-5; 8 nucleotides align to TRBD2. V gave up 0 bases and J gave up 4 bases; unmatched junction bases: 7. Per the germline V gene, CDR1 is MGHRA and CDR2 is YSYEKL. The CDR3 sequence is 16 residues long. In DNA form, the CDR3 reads TGCGCCAGCAGCCAAGACCCGGGACTAGGGTTAGAGACCCAGTACTTC. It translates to CASSQDPGLGLETQYF.

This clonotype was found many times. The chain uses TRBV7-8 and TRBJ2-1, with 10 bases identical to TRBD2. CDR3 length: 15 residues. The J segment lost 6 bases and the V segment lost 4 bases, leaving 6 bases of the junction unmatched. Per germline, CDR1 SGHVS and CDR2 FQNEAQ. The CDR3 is CASSSQAGGTNEQFF. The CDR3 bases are TGTGCCAGCAGCTCCCAAGCGGGAGGGACCAATGAGCAGTTCTTC.

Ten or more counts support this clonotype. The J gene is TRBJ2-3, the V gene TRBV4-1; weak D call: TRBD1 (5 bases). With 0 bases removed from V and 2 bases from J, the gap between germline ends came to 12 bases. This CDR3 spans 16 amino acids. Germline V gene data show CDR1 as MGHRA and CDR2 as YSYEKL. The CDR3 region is CASSQDLGANTDTQYF. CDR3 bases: TGCGCCAGCAGCCAAGATTTAGGGGCGAACACAGATACGCAGTATTTT.

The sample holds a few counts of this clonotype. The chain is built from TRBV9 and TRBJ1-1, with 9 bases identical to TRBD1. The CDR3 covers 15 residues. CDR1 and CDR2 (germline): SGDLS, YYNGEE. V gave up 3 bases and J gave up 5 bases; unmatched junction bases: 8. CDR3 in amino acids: CASSEGDRVLTEAFF. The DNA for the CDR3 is TGTGCCAGCAGCGAGGGGGACAGGGTTTTAACTGAAGCTTTCTTT. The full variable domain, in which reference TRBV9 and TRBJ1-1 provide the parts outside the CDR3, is DSGVTQTPKHLITATGQRVTLRCSPRSGDLSVYWYQQSLDQGLQFLIQYYNGEERAKGNILERFSAQQFPDLHSELNLSSLELGDSALYFCASSEGDRVLTEAFFGQGTRLTVV.

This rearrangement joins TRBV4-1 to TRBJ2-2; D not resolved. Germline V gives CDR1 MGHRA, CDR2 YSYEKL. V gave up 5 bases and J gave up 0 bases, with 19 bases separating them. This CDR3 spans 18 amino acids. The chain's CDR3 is CASSAIQAPDANTGELFF. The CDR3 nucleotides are TGCGCCAGCAGCGCGATACAAGCTCCAGACGCGAACACCGGGGAGCTGTTTTTT.

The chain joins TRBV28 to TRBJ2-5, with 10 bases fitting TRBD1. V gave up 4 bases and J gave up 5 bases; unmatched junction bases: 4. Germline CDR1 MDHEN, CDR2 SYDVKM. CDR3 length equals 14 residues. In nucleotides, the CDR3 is TGTGCCAGCAGTTCCCGGGACAGGGGCGAGACCCAGTACTTC. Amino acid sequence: CASSSRDRGETQYF.

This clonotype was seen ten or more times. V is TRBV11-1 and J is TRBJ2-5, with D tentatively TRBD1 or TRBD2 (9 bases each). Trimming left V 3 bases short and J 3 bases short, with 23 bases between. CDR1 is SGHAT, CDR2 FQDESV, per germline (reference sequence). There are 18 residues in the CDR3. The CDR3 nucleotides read TGTGCCAGCAGCTTGGACAGGGGTATTAGCGGGAGAGAAGAGACCCAGTACTTC. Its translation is CASSLDRGISGREETQYF. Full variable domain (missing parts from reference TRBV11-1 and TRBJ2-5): EAEVAQSPRYKITEKSQAVAFWCDPISGHATLYWYRQILGQGPELLVQFQDESVVDDSQLPKDRFSAERLKGVDSTLKIQPAELGDSAMYLCASSLDRGISGREETQYFGPGTRLLVL.